Included here is one T cell receptor beta chain sequence, with context. The clone's antigen remains unknown. No much larger clone is present one base from it, and per-base qualities are unavailable. The data were taken from a study of response to subunit inactivated influenza vaccine (dated by TCRdb to about 2018). For the wider study: Deep quantitative T cell receptor repertoire profiling was used in the study to track responses to a trivalent subunit inactivated influenza vaccine. Summary of the overall study and its limitations: The authors proposed that each seasonal influenza vaccination may bring in only a limited number of new T cells.

The library was made by RT-PCR. Instrument used: Illumina HiSeq 2500. TCRdb trimmed public reads at Q25 via fastp, called clones via MiXCR and kept in-frame beta chains. Every distinct CDR3 protein forms one entry, paired with its most common genes and DNA. The sample profile shows fewer than 400,000 distinct CDR3 sequences; just over 20% of them were found once. The ten largest clones add up to 9.5% to 13% of the sample. The germline V gene (reference sequence) provides CDR1 SGHKS and CDR2 YYEKEE. V and J lose 4 bases and 1 base, and a span of 14 bases separates them. The CDR3, cysteine through phenylalanine, is 15 amino acids long. Only CDR3 DNA is held: 45 bases, read in frame from base 1.

The sequence came from a man between 45 and 75 years old who received an inactivated influenza vaccine. Donor details come from another sample of the same person, matched by shared clones. The specimen comprised PBMCs from blood, sampled approximately 20 months after vaccination. The chain is assembled from TRBV5-5 and TRBJ1-1; the D segment could be TRBD1, given 6 matching bases. The CDR3 protein: CASSQRTAKNTEAFF. The nucleotide sequence is given as TGTGCCAGCAGCCAGCGGACAGCGAAGAACACTGAAGCTTTCTTT.